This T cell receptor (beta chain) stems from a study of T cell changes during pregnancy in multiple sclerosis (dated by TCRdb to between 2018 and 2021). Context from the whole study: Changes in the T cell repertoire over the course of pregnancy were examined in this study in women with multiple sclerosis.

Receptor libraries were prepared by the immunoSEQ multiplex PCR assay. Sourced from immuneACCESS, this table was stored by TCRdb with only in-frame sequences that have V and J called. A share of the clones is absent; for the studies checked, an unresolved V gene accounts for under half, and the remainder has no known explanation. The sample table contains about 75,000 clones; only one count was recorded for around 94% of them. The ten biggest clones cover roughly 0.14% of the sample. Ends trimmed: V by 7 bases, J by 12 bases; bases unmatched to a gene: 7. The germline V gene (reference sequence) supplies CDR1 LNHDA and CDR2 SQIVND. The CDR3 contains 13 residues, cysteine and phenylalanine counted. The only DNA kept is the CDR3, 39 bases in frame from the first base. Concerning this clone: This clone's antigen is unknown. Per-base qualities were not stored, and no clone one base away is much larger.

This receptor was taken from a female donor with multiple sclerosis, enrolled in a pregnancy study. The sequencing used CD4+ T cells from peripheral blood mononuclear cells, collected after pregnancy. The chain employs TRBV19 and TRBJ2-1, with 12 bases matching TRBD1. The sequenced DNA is TGTGCCAGTATGGAGGGGGACAGGGGGCGGCAGTTCTTC. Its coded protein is CASMEGDRGRQFF.